The T cell receptor (beta chain) under discussion was sequenced for a study of technical replicates of blood from several donors. The CDR3 is 13 residues long. Unmatched junction bases numbered 0, after V lost 4 bases and J lost 0 bases. Per germline, CDR1 SGHRS and CDR2 YFSETQ. TCRdb's table, derived via immunoSEQ multiplex PCR, lists solely in-frame clones and lacks some. The sample has around 70,000 clones, approximately 94% seen once; the top ten hold about 0.4%. The chain employs TRBV5-1 and TRBJ1-1; 7 bases match TRBD1. This receptor was obtained from a human donor in good health. The material sequenced was T cells isolated from PBMCs. CDR3 in DNA: TGCGCCAGCAGCCAGGGGGTGAACACTGAAGCTTTCTTT. This translates into CASSQGVNTEAFF.